This T cell receptor (beta chain) was documented in a study of cytomegalovirus exposure and HLA in healthy donors. With regard to this clone: The antigen is unknown.

PCR was performed using 60 Vbeta and 13 Jbeta primers. The protocol was immunoSEQ multiplex PCR, while the TCRdb copy is restricted to in-frame clones and leaves out a portion. The table shows under 200,000 clones, with approximately 80% occurring only once. Notes on the study in general: Testing in vitro showed a few CMV-associated chains specific for CMV antigens.

V shed 0 bases and J shed 4 bases, with 15 bases lying between them. The CDR3 has 16 amino acids. Germline V gives CDR1 WNHNN, CDR2 SYGVQD (reference sequence). This clonotype was sampled from a woman in her forties or fifties in good health and CMV-seronegative. Sequenced material: PBMCs. The V gene is TRBV10-1, the J gene TRBJ2-5; D is ambiguous. CDR3 residues: CASSESPELTGETQYF. Here the CDR3 DNA reads TGCGCCAGCAGTGAGTCGCCCGAGTTAACCGGAGAGACCCAGTACTTC.